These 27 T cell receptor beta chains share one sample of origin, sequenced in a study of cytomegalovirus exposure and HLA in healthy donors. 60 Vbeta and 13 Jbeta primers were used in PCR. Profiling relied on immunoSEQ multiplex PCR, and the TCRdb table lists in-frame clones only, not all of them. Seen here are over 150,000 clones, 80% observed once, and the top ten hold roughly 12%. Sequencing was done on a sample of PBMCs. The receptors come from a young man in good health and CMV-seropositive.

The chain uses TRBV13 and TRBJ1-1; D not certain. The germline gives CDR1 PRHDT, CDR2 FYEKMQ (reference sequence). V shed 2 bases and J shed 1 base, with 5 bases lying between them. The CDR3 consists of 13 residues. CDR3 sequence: CASSLSGNTEAFF. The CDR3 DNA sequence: TGTGCCAGCAGCTTATCGGGGAACACTGAAGCTTTCTTT.

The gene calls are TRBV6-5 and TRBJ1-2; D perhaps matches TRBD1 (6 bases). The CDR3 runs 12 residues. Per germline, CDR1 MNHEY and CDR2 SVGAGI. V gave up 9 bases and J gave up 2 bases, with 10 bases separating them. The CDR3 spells CASLTGNYGYTF. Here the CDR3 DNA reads TGTGCCAGTCTCACAGGGAACTATGGCTACACCTTC.

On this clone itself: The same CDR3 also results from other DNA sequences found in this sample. The CDR3 region is CASSRRINEKLFF. The DNA for the CDR3 is TGTGCCAGCAGCCGCAGAATTAATGAAAAACTGTTTTTT. The V call is TRBV14, the J call TRBJ1-4; no clear D gene. V was shortened by 4 bases and J by 4 bases, with 7 bases between the two germline ends. This CDR3 region has 13 residues. Germline V gives CDR1 SGHDN, CDR2 FVKESK.

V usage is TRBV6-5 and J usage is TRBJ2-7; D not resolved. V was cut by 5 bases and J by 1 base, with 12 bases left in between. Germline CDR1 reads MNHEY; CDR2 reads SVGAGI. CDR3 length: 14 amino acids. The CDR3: CASSRQDLSYEQYF. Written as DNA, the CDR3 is TGTGCCAGCAGTCGACAAGACCTTTCCTACGAGCAGTACTTC.

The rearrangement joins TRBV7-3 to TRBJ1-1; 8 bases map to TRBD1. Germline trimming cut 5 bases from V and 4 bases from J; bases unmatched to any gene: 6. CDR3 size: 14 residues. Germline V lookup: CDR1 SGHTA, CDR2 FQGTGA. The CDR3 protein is CASSIQGQGTEAFF. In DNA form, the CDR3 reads TGTGCCAGCAGCATCCAAGGACAGGGCACTGAAGCTTTCTTT.

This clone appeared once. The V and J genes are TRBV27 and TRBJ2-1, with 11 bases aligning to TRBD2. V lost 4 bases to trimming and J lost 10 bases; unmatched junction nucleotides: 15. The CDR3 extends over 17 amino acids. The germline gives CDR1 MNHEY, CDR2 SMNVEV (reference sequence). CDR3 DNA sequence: TGTGCCAGCAGTTCCCGGACTAGCGGGCCTTCCGGAGGGGAGCAGTTCTTC. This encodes CASSSRTSGPSGGEQFF.

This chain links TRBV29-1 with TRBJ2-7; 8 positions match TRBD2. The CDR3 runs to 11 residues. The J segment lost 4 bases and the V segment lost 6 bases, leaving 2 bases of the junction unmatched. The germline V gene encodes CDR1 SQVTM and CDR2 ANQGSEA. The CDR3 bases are TGCAGCGTCGGGACTAGTTACGAGCAGTACTTC. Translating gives CSVGTSYEQYF.

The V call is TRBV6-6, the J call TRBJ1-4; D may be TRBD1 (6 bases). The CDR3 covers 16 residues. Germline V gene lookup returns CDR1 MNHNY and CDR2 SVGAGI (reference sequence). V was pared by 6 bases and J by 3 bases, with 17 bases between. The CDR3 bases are TGTGCCAGCAGCAAACAGGGCCCCCGGTCTAATGAAAAACTGTTTTTT. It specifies CASSKQGPRSNEKLFF.

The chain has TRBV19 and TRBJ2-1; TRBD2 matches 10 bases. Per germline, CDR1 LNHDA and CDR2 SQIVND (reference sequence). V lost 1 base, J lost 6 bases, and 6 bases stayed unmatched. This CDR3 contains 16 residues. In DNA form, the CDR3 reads TGTGCCAGTAGTATAGTGGGGCTAGCGGGAGTCAATGAGCAGTTCTTC. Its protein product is CASSIVGLAGVNEQFF.

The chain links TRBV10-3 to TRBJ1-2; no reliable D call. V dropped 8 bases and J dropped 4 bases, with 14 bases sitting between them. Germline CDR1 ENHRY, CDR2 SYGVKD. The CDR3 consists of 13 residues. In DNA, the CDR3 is TGTGCCATCGGGTCGGGCGGGCTCTATGGCTACACCTTC. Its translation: CAIGSGGLYGYTF.

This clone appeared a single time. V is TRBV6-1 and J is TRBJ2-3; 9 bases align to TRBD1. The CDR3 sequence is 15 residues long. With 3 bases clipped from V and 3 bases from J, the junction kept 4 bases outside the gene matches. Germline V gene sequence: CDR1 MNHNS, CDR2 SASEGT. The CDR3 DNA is TGTGCCAGCAGTGAGTACAGGGGGCAAACAGATACGCAGTATTTT. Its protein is CASSEYRGQTDTQYF.

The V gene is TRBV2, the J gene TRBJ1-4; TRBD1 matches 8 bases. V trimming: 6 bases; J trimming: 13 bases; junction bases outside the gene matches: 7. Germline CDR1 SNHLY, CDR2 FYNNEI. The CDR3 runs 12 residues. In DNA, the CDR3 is TGTGCCAGCAGGGATGACAGGGGAGGACTGTTTTTT. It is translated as CASRDDRGGLFF.

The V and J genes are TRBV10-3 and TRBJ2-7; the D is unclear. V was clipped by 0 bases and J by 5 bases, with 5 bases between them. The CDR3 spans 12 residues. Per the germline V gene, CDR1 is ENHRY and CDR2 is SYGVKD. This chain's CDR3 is CAISESFHEQYF. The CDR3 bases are TGTGCCATCAGTGAGTCCTTCCACGAGCAGTACTTC.

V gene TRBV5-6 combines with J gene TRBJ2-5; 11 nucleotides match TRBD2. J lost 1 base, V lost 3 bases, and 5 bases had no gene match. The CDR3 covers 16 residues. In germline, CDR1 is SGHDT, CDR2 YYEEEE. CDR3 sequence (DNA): TGTGCCAGCAGCTGGACCGGGACTAGCGGCCAAGAGACCCAGTACTTC. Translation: CASSWTGTSGQETQYF.

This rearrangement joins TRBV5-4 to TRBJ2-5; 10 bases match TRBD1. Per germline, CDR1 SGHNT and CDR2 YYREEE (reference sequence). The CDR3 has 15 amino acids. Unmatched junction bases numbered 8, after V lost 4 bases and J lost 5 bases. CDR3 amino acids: CASSPERQGAETQYF. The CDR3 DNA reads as TGTGCCAGCAGCCCAGAACGACAGGGGGCCGAGACCCAGTACTTC.

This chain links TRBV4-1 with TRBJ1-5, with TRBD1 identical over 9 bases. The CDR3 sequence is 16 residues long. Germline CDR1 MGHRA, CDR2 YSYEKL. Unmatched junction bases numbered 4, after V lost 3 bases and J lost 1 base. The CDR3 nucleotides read TGCGCCAGCAGCCAGCCGGGACAGGGAAGCAATCAGCCCCAGCATTTT. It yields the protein CASSQPGQGSNQPQHF.

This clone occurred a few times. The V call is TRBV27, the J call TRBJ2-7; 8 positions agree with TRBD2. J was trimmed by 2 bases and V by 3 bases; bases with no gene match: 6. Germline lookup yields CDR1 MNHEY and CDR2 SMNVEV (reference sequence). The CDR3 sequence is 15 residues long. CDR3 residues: CASSLAPGGAYEQYF. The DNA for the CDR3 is TGTGCCAGCAGTTTGGCCCCGGGAGGGGCCTACGAGCAGTACTTC.

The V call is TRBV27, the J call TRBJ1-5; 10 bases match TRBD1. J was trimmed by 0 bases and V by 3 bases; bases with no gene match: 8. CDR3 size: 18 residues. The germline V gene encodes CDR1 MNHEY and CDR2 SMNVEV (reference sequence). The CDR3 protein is CASSLPDRGFYSNQPQHF. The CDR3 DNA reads TGTGCCAGCAGTTTGCCGGACAGGGGGTTTTATAGCAATCAGCCCCAGCATTTT.

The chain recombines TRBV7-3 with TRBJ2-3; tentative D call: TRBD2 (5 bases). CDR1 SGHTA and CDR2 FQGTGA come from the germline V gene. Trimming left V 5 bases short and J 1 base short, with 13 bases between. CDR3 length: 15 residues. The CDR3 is CASSPGSSGTDTQYF. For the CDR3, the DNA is TGTGCCAGCAGCCCGGGGTCGTCGGGCACAGATACGCAGTATTTT.

The CDR3 nucleotides read TGTGCCAGCAAATCTAGCGCGGGCACCGGGGAGCTGTTTTTT. Translating gives CASKSSAGTGELFF. This chain connects TRBV7-3 to TRBJ2-2, with TRBD2 as a possible D gene (6 bases). Germline CDR1 is SGHTA and CDR2 is FQGTGA. Trimming took off 7 bases at V and 4 bases at J, with 13 bases between the two ends. The CDR3 is made up of 14 amino acids. Full variable domain (missing parts from reference TRBV7-3 and TRBJ2-2): GAGVSQTPSNKVTEKGKYVELRCDPISGHTALYWYRQSLGQGPEFLIYFQGTGAADDSGLPNDRFFAVRPEGSVSTLKIQRTERGDSAVYLCASKSSAGTGELFFGEGSRLTVL.

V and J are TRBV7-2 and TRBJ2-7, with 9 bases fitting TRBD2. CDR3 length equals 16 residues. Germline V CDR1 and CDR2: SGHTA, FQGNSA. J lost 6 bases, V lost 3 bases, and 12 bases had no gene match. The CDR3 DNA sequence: TGTGCCAGCAGCTTTCTATCCGGACTAGCGATCAGCGAGCAGTACTTC. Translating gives CASSFLSGLAISEQYF.

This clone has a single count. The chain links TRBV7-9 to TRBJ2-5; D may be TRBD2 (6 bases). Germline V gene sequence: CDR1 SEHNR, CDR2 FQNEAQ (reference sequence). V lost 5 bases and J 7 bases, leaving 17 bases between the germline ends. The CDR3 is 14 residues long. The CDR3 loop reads CASSPSSGGGTQYF. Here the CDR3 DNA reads TGTGCCAGCAGCCCGTCAAGTGGGGGAGGGACCCAGTACTTC.

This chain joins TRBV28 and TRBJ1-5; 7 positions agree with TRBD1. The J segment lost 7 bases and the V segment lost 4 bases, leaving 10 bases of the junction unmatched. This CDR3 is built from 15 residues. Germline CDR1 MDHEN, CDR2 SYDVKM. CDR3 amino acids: CASSSLGQVGQPQHF. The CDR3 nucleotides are TGTGCCAGCAGTTCCCTTGGACAGGTTGGACAGCCCCAGCATTTT. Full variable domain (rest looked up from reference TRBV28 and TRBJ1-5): DVKVTQSSRYLVKRTGEKVFLECVQDMDHENMFWYRQDPGLGLRLIYFSYDVKMKEKGDIPEGYSVSREKKERFSLILESASTNQTSMYLCASSSLGQVGQPQHFGDGTRLSIL.

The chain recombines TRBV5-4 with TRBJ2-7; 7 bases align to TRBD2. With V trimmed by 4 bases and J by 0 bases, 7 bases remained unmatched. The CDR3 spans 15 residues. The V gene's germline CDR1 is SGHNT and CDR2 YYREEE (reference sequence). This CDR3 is CASSETSANSYEQYF. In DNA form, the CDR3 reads TGTGCCAGCAGCGAAACTAGCGCCAACTCCTACGAGCAGTACTTC.

The CDR3: CASSPGLARTYEQYF. The CDR3 DNA sequence: TGCGCCAGCAGCCCCGGACTAGCGCGTACCTACGAGCAGTACTTC. This chain joins TRBV5-1 and TRBJ2-7, with 9 positions matching TRBD2. V was clipped by 4 bases and J by 2 bases; unmatched bases: 7. The CDR3 has 15 residues. Germline V gene data show CDR1 as SGHRS and CDR2 as YFSETQ.

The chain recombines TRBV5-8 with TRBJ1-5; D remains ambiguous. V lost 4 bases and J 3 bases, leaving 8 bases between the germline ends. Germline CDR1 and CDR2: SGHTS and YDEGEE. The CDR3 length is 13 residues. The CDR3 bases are TGTGCCAGCAGCCGATTAGACAATCAGCCCCAGCATTTT. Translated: CASSRLDNQPQHF.

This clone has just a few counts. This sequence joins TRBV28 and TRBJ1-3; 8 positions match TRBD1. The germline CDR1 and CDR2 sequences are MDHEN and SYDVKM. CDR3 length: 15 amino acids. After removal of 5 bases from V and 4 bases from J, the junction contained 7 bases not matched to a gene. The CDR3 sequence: CASSPPTGAGNTIYF. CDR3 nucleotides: TGTGCCAGCAGTCCACCGACAGGGGCGGGAAACACCATATATTTT.